The present entry profiles one TCR beta chain with its context. Clones were read by immunoSEQ multiplex PCR, and TCRdb kept only the in-frame ones, dropping some. The sample gives tens of thousands of clones, 87% of which show up once; around 10% is in the top ten. The sample belongs to a study of blood T cell repertoires in COVID-19. Study-level information: Some COVID-19 samples were acute and others convalescent; all came from the United States, Italy and Spain. T cells, B-cell-depleted T cells, or PBMCs supplied cDNA or gDNA.

The CDR3 is made up of 15 amino acids. V lost 2 bases to trimming and J lost 2 bases, with 11 bases between them. The germline V gene encodes CDR1 MNHEY and CDR2 SVGEGT. The sample comprised peripheral blood. The receptor comes from a man older than 75 with active COVID-19. The chain combines TRBV6-2 or TRBV6-3 with TRBJ2-3, with a possible D match to TRBD1 (5 bases). CDR3 coding DNA: TGTGCCAGCAGTTACCCTCAGGGAAACACAGATACGCAGTATTTT. It yields the protein CASSYPQGNTDTQYF.